This entry is about one T cell receptor (beta chain). Its antigen is still unknown. This sample stems from a study of shared clonotypes between healthy human individuals. Study-level results: Few donors restricted represented genetic and exposure-history diversity. In this cohort, only blood was sampled, and tissue repertoires likely differ. Generation probabilities of non-shared clonotypes were lower (relative to those shared by all four donors).

The CDR3 spans 15 residues. Trimming took 8 bases from V and 8 from J; bases not matched to a gene: 14. Germline V gene data show CDR1 as MNHNY and CDR2 as SVGAGI (reference sequence). Every subset had its genomic DNA shared out evenly among several immunoSEQ plates. Profiling relied on immunoSEQ multiplex PCR, and the TCRdb table lists in-frame clones only, not all of them. The table has hundreds of thousands of clones, almost 97% seen once. The chain carries TRBV6-6 and TRBJ2-1; 8 positions match TRBD2. The sequenced material came from naive CD4+ T cells sorted from blood. Indicated subset: CD45RA+ positively selected. The TCR comes from a woman aged 25 to 39 in good health. The chain's CDR3 is CASSPGLAGIDEQFF. DNA for the CDR3: TGTGCCAGCTCCCCGGGGTTAGCGGGAATCGATGAGCAGTTCTTC.